This T cell receptor beta chain comes out of a study of blood T cell repertoires in COVID-19. Whole-study context: Donors in the United States, Italy and Spain gave samples during acute or convalescent COVID-19.

The junction had 8 bases not matched to a gene; V was cut back by 5 bases and J by 5 bases. The germline V gene encodes CDR1 KGHDR and CDR2 SFDVKD. The CDR3 contains 15 residues. The table came from immunoSEQ multiplex PCR; TCRdb's copy has only in-frame clones and leaves some out. The repertoire has about 270,000 clones, more than 70% of them found once; the top ten carry around 2%. Participant reports of clinical history set cohort assignment. The rearrangement joins TRBV24-1 to TRBJ2-5, with 9 nucleotides matching TRBD1. The specimen was PBMCs or T cells enriched from blood (not recorded which). This clonotype was sampled from an older woman in a cohort exposed to, infected with or recovered from COVID-19 (not recorded which). The CDR3 spells CATSAGTGKMETQYF. The CDR3 bases are TGTGCCACCAGTGCCGGGACAGGGAAGATGGAGACCCAGTACTTC.